This T cell receptor beta chain was identified during a study of blood T cell repertoires in COVID-19. Across the study: Acute and convalescent COVID-19 samples came from the United States, Italy and Spain. In each case, the material was cDNA or gDNA derived from T cells, B-cell-depleted T cells, or PBMCs.

The CDR3 sequence is 16 residues long. Trimming at V came to 2 bases and at J to 4 bases, leaving 10 bases not matched to a gene. Germline lookup yields CDR1 SEHNR and CDR2 FQNEAQ (reference sequence). Assay used: immunoSEQ multiplex PCR; TCRdb lists only in-frame clones, some missing. The sample contains 350,000 to 400,000 clones, approximately 90% of which appear only once. All enrollees were roughly 18 to 90 years old and from some 24 US areas. Researchers sorted participants into cohorts using their self-reported clinical history. This clonotype was obtained from a woman aged 35 to 49 who had been exposed to COVID-19. This chain links TRBV7-9 with TRBJ2-5; 7 bases line up with TRBD1. The sequenced sample consisted of PBMCs or T cells enriched from blood (not recorded which). The CDR3 DNA follows: TGTGCCAGCAGCTTATCTCCTGACAGGGTACGAGAGACCCAGTACTTC. It is translated as CASSLSPDRVRETQYF. Drawing the rest from reference TRBV7-9 and TRBJ2-5, the complete variable domain is DTGVSQNPRHKITKRGQNVTFRCDPISEHNRLYWYRQTLGQGPEFLTYFQNEAQLEKSRLLSDRFSAERPKGSFSTLEIQRTEQGDSAMYLCASSLSPDRVRETQYFGPGTRLLVL.